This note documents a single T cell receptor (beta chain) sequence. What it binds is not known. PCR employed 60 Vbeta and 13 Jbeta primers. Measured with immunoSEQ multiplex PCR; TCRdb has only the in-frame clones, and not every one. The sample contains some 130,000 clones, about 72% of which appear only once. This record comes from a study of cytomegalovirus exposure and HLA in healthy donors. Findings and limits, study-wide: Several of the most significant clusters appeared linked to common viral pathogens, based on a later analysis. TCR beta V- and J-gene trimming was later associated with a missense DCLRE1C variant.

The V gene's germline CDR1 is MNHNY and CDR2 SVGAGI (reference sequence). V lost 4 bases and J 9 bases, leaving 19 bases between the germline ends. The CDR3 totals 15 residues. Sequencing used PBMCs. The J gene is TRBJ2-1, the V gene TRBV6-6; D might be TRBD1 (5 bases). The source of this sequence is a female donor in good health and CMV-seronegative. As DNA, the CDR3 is TGTGCCAGCAGTTCCCAGGGTCGTGAAGGTGGTGAGCAGTTCTTC. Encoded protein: CASSSQGREGGEQFF.